This T cell receptor (beta chain) was profiled in a study of cytomegalovirus exposure and HLA in healthy donors. The CDR3 is 15 residues long. Trimming removed 4 bases at V and 2 bases at J, with 13 bases between. The germline gives CDR1 SEHNR, CDR2 FQNEAQ (reference sequence). Whole-study findings and limits: Prior analysis indicated that the majority of TCR beta V segments exhibited productivity approximately 87% or approximately 30% of the time. Later on, an analysis found that several of the most significant clusters appeared to be linked to common viral pathogens, which included parvovirus B19.

Amplification used 60 Vbeta primers and 13 Jbeta primers. Clones were sequenced by immunoSEQ multiplex PCR, and TCRdb holds only the in-frame ones, with some missing. The sample holds under 250,000 clones, 79% seen once. Notes on this clone: The antigen remains undetermined.

The material sequenced was PBMCs. The chain combines TRBV7-9 with TRBJ2-3; possibly TRBD2 for D (6 bases). This TCR derives from a young woman in good health and CMV-seropositive. The CDR3 sequence is CASSWGVRDTDTQYF. The CDR3 nucleotides are TGTGCCAGCAGCTGGGGGGTGCGGGACACAGATACGCAGTATTTT.